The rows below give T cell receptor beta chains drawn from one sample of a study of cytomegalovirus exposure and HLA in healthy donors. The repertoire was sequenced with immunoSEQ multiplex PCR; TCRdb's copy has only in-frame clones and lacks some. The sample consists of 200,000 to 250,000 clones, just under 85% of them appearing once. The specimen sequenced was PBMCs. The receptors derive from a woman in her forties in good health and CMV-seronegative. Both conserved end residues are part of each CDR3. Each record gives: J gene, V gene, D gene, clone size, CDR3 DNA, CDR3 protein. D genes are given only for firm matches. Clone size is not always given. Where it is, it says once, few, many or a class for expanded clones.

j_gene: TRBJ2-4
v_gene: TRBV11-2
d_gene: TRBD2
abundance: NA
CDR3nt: TGTGCCAGCAGCTCCAGGGAGGGCAAAGACATTCAGTACTTC
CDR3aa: CASSSREGKDIQYF

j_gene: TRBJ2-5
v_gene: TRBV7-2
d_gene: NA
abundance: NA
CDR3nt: TGTGCCAGCAGCTTAGCGAGGGCCCAAGAGACCCAGTACTTC
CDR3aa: CASSLARAQETQYF

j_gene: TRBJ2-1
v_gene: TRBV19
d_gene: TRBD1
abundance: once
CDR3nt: TGTGCCAGTAGTATAGGGGGGACAGGGAGGAATGAGCAGTTCTTC
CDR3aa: CASSIGGTGRNEQFF

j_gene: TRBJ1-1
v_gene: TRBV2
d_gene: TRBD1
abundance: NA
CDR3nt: TGTGCCAGCAGTCCGGAGGGGGCGGACACTGAAGCTTTCTTT
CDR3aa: CASSPEGADTEAFF

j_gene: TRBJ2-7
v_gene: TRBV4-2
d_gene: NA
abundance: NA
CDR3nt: TGTGCCAGCAGCCAAGATGGATCGTCGGGATACGAGCAGTACTTC
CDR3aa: CASSQDGSSGYEQYF

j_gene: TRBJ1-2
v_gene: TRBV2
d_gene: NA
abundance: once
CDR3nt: TGTGCCAGCAGTGAAGACAGGGTTCGCTACACCTTC
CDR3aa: CASSEDRVRYTF

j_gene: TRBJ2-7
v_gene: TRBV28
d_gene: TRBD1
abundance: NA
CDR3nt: TGTGCCAGCAGTACAATGGGCGGGACAGGGGGAAACGAGCAGTACTTC
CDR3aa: CASSTMGGTGGNEQYF

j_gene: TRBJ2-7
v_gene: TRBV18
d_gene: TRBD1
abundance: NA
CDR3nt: TGTGCCAGCTCACCACAACAGGGGGCAAACTCCTACGAGCAGTACTTC
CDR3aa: CASSPQQGANSYEQYF

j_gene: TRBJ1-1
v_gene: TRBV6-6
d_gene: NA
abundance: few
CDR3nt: TGTGCCAGCAGTCACGGACAGTACACTGAAGCTTTCTTT
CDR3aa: CASSHGQYTEAFF

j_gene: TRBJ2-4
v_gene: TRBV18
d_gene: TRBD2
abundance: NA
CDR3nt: TGTGCCAGCTCACCAGGGACTAGCGGGGGGGCGTTTGCCAAAAACATTCAGTACTTC
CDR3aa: CASSPGTSGGAFAKNIQYF

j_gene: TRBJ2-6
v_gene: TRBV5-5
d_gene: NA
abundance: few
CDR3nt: TGTGCCAGCAGCTTGGTTTCAGACTCTGGGGCCAACGTCCTGACTTTC
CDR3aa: CASSLVSDSGANVLTF

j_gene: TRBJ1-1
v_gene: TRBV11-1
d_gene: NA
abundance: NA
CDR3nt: TGTGCCAGCAGCTCCCTTGGGGGGGCGGCTTTCTTT
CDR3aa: CASSSLGGAAFF

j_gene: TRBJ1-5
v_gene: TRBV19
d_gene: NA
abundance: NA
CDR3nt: TGTGCCAGTAGTATAGGCGGGGGGGGCAATCAGCCCCAGCATTTT
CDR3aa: CASSIGGGGNQPQHF

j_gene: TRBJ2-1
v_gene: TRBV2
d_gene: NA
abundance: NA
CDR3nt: TGTGCCAGCAGCAGGGCAGCCTACAATGAGCAGTTCTTC
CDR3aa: CASSRAAYNEQFF

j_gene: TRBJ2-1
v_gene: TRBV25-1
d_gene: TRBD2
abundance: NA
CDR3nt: TGTGCCAGCAGTCGGGGGGGGCCTTACAATGAGCAGTTCTTC
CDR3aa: CASSRGGPYNEQFF

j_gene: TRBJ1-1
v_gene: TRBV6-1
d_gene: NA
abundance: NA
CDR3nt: TGTGCCAGCAGTCACAGGGCCTCCGCTGAAGCTTTCTTT
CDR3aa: CASSHRASAEAFF

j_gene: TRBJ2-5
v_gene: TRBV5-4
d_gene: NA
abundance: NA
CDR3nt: TGTGCCAGCAGCCTCAATCCAAGTCGCGTCAGGCAAGAGACCCAGTACTTC
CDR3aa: CASSLNPSRVRQETQYF

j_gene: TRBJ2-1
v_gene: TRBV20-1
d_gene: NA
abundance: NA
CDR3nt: TGCAGTGCTAGTACTAGCAATGAGCAGTTCTTC
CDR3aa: CSASTSNEQFF

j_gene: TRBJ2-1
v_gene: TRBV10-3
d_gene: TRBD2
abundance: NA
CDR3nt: TGTGCCATCACTAAGACTAGCGGGGGTTTCAATGAGCAGTTCTTC
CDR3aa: CAITKTSGGFNEQFF

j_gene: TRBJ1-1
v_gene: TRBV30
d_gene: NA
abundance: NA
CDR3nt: TGTGCCTGGGAAGGGGGGGGGACGACTGAAGCTTTCTTT
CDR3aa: CAWEGGGTTEAFF

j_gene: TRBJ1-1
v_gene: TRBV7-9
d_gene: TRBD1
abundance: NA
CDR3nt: TGTGCCAGCAGCCCGGGACAGGGTGGCACTGAAGCTTTCTTT
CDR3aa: CASSPGQGGTEAFF

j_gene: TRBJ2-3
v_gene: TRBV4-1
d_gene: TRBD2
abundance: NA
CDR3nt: TGCGCCAGCAGCCTGCGGGTTAGCGGGACAGATACGCAGTATTTT
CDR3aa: CASSLRVSGTDTQYF

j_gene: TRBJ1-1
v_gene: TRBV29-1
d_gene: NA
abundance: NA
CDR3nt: TGCAGCGTTGCTGGGGGGGGGTGGAACACTGAAGCTTTCTTT
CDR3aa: CSVAGGGWNTEAFF

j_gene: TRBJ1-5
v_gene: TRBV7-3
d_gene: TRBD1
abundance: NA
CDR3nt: TGTGCCAGCAGCCCACGTGACAGGGGGCTAGGGCAGCCCCAGCATTTT
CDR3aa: CASSPRDRGLGQPQHF

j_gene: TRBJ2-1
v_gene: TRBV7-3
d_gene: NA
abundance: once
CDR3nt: TGTGCCAGCAGCCTAGCCCCTTACAATGAGCAGTTCTTC
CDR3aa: CASSLAPYNEQFF

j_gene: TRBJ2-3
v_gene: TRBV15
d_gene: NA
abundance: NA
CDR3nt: TGTGCCACCAGCGACAGGGGGGGAAAAAGCGGGGGGATCACAGATACGCAGTATTTT
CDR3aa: CATSDRGGKSGGITDTQYF

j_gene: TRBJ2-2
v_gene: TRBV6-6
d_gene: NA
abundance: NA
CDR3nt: TGTGCCAGCAGGCCCCCCGGTGGTACCGGGGAGCTGTTTTTT
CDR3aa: CASRPPGGTGELFF

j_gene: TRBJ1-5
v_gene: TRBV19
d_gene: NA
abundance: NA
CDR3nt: TGTGCCAGTAGTCAACAGGTTGAGAACCGAAAGCATTTT
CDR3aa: CASSQQVENRKHF

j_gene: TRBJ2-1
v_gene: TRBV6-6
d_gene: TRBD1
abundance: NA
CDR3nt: TGTGCCAGCAGACAGACAGGGGTCGAGCAGTTCTTC
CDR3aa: CASRQTGVEQFF

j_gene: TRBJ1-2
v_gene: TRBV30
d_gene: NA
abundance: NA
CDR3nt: TGTGCCTGGAGTGTGCCAGGGGACTATGGCTACACCTTC
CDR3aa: CAWSVPGDYGYTF